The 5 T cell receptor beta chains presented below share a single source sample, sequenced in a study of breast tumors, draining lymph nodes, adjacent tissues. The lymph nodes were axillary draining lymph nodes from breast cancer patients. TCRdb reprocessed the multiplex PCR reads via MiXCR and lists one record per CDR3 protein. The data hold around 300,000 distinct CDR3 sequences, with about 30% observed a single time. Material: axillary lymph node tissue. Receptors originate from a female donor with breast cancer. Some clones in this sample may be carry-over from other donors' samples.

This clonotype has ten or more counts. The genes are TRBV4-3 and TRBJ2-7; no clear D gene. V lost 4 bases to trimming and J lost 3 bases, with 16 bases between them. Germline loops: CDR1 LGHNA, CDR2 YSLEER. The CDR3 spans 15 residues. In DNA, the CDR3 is TGCGCCAGCAGCCCTTCGCTAGGTAGTAGCTACGAGCAGTACTTC. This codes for CASSPSLGSSYEQYF.

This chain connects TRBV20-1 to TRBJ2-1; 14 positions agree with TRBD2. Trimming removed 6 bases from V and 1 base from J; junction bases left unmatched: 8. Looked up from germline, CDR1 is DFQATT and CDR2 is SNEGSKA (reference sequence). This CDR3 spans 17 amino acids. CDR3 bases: TGCAGTGCAACCCGGACTAGCGGGAGGAAATCCTACAATGAGCAGTTCTTC. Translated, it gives CSATRTSGRKSYNEQFF.

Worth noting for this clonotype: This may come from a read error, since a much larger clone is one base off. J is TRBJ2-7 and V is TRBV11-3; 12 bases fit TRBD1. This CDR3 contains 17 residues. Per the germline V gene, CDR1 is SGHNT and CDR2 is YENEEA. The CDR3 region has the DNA TGTGCCAGCAGCTTAGGAGGGACAGGGGGCTTAGGTTACGAGCAGTGCTTC. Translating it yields CASSLGGTGGLGYEQCF. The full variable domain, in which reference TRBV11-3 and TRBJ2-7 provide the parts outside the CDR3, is EAGVVQSPRYKIIEKKQPVAFWCNPISGHNTLYWYLQNLGQGPELLIRYENEEAVDDSQLPKDRFSAERLKGVDSTLKIQPAELGDSAVYLCASSLGGTGGLGYEQCFGPGTRLTVT.

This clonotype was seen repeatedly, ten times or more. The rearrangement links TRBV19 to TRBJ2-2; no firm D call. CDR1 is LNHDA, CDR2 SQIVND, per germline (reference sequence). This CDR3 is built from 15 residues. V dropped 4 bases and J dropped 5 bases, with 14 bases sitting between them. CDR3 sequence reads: CASSTRGMTTGELFF. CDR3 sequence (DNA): TGTGCCAGTAGTACCCGAGGCATGACTACCGGGGAGCTGTTTTTT.

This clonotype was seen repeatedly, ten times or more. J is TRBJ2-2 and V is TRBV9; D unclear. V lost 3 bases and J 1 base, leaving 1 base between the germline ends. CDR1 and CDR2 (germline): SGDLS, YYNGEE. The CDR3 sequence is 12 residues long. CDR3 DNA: TGTGCCAGCAGCGAGAACACCGGGGAGCTGTTTTTT. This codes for CASSENTGELFF.